This T cell receptor beta chain was identified during a study of blood T cell repertoires in COVID-19. On the study more broadly: From the United States, Italy and Spain came samples of acute and convalescent COVID-19. PBMCs, B-cell-depleted T cells, or T cells were the source of the cDNA or gDNA that made up the material.

Enrolment of Seattle patients took place during active infection, and they were followed longitudinally. Original processing methods: Amplification of reference gene primers provided the estimated nucleated cell counts. Data came from immunoSEQ multiplex PCR; TCRdb stores just in-frame clones and leaves some out. V, J and clone size are those of that table, while D and trimming were read from the DNA. Here the sample spans about 62,000 clones, 80% to 90% being singletons. CDR1 is LGHDT, CDR2 YNNKEL, per germline (reference sequence). Trimming took 1 base from V and 0 from J, leaving 4 bases between them. This CDR3 region has 13 residues.

V usage is TRBV3-1 (or the pseudogene TRBV3-2) and J usage is TRBJ2-7; D is uncertain. The clonotype was recovered from a woman aged 55-69 years with COVID-19, enrolled during active disease. Specimen: peripheral blood. The DNA of the CDR3 is TGTGCCAGCAGCCAAGGGCTCTCCTACGAGCAGTACTTC. It translates to CASSQGLSYEQYF.